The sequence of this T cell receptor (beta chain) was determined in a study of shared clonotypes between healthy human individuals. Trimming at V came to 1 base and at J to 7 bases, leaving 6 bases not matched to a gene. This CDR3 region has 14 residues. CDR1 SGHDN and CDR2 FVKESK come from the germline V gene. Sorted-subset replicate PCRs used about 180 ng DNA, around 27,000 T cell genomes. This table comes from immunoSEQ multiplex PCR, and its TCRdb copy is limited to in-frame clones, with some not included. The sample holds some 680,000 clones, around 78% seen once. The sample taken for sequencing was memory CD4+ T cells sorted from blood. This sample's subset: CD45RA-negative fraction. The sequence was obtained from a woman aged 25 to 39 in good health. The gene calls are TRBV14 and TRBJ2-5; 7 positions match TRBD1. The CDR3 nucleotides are TGTGCCAGCAGCCAAGTGCATTCAGGGGGGACCCAGTACTTC. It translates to CASSQVHSGGTQYF.